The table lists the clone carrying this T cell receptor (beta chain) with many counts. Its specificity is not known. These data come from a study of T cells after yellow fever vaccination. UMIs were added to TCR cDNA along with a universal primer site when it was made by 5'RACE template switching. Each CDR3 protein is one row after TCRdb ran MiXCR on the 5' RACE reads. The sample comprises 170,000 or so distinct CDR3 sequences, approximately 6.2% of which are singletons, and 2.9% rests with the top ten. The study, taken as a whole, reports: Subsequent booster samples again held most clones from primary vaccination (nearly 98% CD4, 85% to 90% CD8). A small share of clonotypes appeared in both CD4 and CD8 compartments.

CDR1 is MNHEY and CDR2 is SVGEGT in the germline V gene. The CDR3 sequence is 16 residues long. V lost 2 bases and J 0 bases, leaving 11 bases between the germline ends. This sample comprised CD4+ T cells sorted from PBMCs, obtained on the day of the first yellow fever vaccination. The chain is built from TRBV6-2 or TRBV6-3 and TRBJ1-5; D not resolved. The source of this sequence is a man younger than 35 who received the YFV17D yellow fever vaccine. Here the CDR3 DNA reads TGTGCCAGCAGTTACGGAGGAACTTATAGCAATCAGCCCCAGCATTTT. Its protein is CASSYGGTYSNQPQHF.